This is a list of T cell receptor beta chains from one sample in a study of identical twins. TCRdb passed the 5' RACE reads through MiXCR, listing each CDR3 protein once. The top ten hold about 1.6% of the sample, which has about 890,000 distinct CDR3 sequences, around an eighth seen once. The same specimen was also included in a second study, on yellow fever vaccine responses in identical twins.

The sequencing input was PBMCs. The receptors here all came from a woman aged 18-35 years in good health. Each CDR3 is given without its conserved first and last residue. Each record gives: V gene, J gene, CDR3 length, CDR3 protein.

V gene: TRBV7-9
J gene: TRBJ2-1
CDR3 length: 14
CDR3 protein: ASNPDPGSVNNEQF

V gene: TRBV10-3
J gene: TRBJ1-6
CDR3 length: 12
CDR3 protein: AISALGDNSPLH

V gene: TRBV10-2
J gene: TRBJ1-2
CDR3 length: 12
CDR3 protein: ASCGQGGNYGYT

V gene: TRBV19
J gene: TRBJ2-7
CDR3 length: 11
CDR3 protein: ASSTGFSYEQY

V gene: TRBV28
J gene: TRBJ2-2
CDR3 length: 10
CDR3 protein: ASREGAGELF

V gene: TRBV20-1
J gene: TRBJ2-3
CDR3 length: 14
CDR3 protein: SASVGAGANTDTQY

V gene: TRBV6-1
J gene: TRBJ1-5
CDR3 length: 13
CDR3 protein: ASSSGALRNQPQH

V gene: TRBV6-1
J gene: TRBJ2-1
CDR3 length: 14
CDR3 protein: ASSSDSSGPHNEQF

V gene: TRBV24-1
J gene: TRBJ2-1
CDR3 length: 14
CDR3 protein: ATSDADPSSYNEQF

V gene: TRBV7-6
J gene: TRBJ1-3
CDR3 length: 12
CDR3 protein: ASSLRQGGNTIY

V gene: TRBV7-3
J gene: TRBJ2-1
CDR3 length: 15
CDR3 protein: ASSQRAPGGPINEQF

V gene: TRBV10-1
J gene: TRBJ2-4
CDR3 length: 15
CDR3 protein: ASSESVGRGTKNIQY

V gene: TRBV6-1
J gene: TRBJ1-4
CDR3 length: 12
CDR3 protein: ASISAAANEKLF

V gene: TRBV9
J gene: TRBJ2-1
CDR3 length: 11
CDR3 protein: ASSGPGLTEQF

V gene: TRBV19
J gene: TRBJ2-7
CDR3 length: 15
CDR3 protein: ASSIETGGANSYEQY

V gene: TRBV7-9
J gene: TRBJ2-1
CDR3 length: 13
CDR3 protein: ASSLVTDRDNEQF

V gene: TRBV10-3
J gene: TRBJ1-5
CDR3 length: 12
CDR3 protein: AISESGSHQPQH

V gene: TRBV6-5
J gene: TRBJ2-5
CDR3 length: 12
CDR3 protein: ASSYSPGGSAQY

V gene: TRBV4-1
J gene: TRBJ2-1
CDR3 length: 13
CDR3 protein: ASSQPLNSYNEQF

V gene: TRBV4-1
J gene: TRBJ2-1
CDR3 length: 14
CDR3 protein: ASSPIGTGGYNEQF

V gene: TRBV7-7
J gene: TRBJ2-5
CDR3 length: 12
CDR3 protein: ASSLVGLQETQY

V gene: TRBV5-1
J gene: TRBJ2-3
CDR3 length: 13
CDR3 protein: ASSLGGTGRDTQY

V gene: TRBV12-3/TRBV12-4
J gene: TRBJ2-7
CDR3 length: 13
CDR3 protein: ASSRTGVGSYEQY

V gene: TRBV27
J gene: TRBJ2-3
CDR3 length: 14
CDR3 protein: ASSLTSGVTTDTQY